Each of the 10 T cell receptor beta chains below was sequenced from the same sample in a study of blood T cell repertoires in COVID-19. Assay used: immunoSEQ multiplex PCR; TCRdb lists only in-frame clones, some missing. The top ten hold roughly 0.47% of the sample, which has tens of thousands of clones, roughly 91% seen once. What was sequenced was peripheral blood. These receptors were collected from a man between 50 and 59 years old with COVID-19, enrolled during active disease.

This chain links TRBV4-1 with TRBJ2-7; TRBD1 matches 7 bases. CDR1 MGHRA and CDR2 YSYEKL come from the germline V gene. Unmatched junction bases numbered 12, after V lost 3 bases and J lost 4 bases. The CDR3 is 16 residues long. The CDR3 bases are TGCGCCAGCAGCCATGACCCCCGACAGGGCAATTACGAGCAGTACTTC. This sequence encodes CASSHDPRQGNYEQYF.

V usage is TRBV28 and J usage is TRBJ2-7; possible D gene TRBD1, 6 bases. Germline CDR1 MDHEN, CDR2 SYDVKM. CDR3 length equals 13 residues. V was cut by 0 bases and J by 6 bases, with 9 bases left in between. The CDR3 sequence: CASSLWDSLEQYF. The CDR3 bases are TGTGCCAGCAGTTTATGGGACAGTCTCGAGCAGTACTTC.

The rearrangement joins TRBV7-8 to TRBJ1-5, with 7 bases fitting TRBD1. Germline V gene data show CDR1 as SGHVS and CDR2 as FQNEAQ. The trim removed 5 bases at V and 1 base at J, leaving 8 bases unmatched. The CDR3 totals 16 residues. CDR3 amino acids: CASSLDRELSNQPQHF. DNA for the CDR3: TGTGCCAGCAGCCTAGACAGGGAACTAAGCAATCAGCCCCAGCATTTT.

The chain employs TRBV5-1 and TRBJ2-6; 7 bases map to TRBD1. Per germline, CDR1 SGHRS and CDR2 YFSETQ. With V trimmed by 3 bases and J by 0 bases, 3 bases remained unmatched. The CDR3 extends over 16 amino acids. CDR3 in amino acids: CASSWRQGSGANVLTF. CDR3 in DNA: TGCGCCAGCAGCTGGCGACAGGGCTCTGGGGCCAACGTCCTGACTTTC.

The rearrangement joins TRBV3-1 (or the pseudogene TRBV3-2) to TRBJ1-3; 11 bases fit TRBD1. From germline, CDR1 is LGHDT and CDR2 YNNKEL (reference sequence). The V and J ends lost 4 bases and 0 bases, in that order; junction bases with no gene match: 8. This CDR3 region has 18 residues. CDR3 sequence: CASSRGQGALVSGNTIYF. The DNA of the CDR3 is TGTGCCAGCAGCCGTGGACAGGGGGCCCTTGTCTCTGGAAACACCATATATTTT.

The V and J genes are TRBV19 and TRBJ2-1; TRBD2 is a possible D gene (5 bases). The CDR3 length is 13 residues. Germline lookup yields CDR1 LNHDA and CDR2 SQIVND (reference sequence). Trimming cost V 6 bases and J 5 bases, with 11 bases left between them. The CDR3 spells CASSLTGNNEQFF. In DNA form, the CDR3 reads TGTGCCAGTAGCCTAACCGGGAACAATGAGCAGTTCTTC. The whole variable domain, remainder taken from reference TRBV19 and TRBJ2-1, is DGGITQSPKYLFRKEGQNVTLSCEQNLNHDAMYWYRQDPGQGLRLIYYSQIVNDFQKGDIAEGYSVSREKKESFPLTVTSAQKNPTAFYLCASSLTGNNEQFFGPGTRLTVL.

V gene TRBV28 combines with J gene TRBJ1-2, with D possibly being TRBD1 (6 bases). Germline V gives CDR1 MDHEN, CDR2 SYDVKM. Trimming left V 8 bases short and J 8 bases short, with 15 bases between. The CDR3 loop spans 12 amino acids. The CDR3 region has the DNA TGTGCCAGCGCCACCGGGACACGGGGCTACACCTTC. It yields the protein CASATGTRGYTF.

The chain carries TRBV6-4 and TRBJ2-1; 7 bases fit TRBD2. The CDR3 totals 17 residues. Losses at the gene ends were 2 bases for V and 1 base for J; bases not matched to a gene: 8. Germline loops: CDR1 MRHNA, CDR2 SNTAGT. CDR3 coding DNA: TGTGCCAGCAGTGACCCTGGCGGGGGTAGGTCCTACAATGAGCAGTTCTTC. Translation gives CASSDPGGGRSYNEQFF.

The chain combines TRBV28 with TRBJ2-5; 9 bases fit TRBD2. The CDR3 totals 15 residues. V lost 0 bases to trimming and J lost 3 bases; unmatched junction nucleotides: 2. Germline lookup yields CDR1 MDHEN and CDR2 SYDVKM. CDR3 region: CASSLWSSGKETQYF. CDR3 nucleotides: TGTGCCAGCAGTTTATGGTCTAGCGGGAAAGAGACCCAGTACTTC.

V and J are TRBV20-1 and TRBJ1-5; D gene ambiguous. The CDR3 sequence is 13 residues long. Trimming took off 3 bases at V and 5 bases at J, with 11 bases between the two ends. Germline CDR1 reads DFQATT; CDR2 reads SNEGSKA (reference sequence). The CDR3 nucleotides read TGCAGTGCTAGTCCAGCGATCGATCAGCCCCAGCATTTT. It translates to CSASPAIDQPQHF.